This TCR beta chain was recorded in a study of human T cells and chemical hapten exposure. Study background: Upper inner arm skin measuring roughly 2 cm by roughly 2 cm received 2% DPC for sensitization. Notes on the study in general: Relative to controls, expanded TCRs formed significantly more large CDR3 similarity clusters.

V gave up 2 bases and J gave up 1 base; unmatched junction bases: 0. This CDR3 contains 14 residues. The germline V gene has CDR1 MNHEY and CDR2 SVGAGI. TCRdb itself ran the RACE reads through MiXCR, one entry per CDR3 protein. This sample carries around 340,000 distinct CDR3 sequences, around 7% of them seen once, and the ten largest clones take roughly 8%. This clonotype was seen repeatedly, ten times or more. Its antigen is unidentified. Regarding time point: patch test 1, 2 weeks after DPC sensitization. The treatment: therapeutic diphenylcyclopropenone sensitization with weekly scalp DPC. Total RNA was isolated from whole blood that had not been fractionated.

The rearrangement uses TRBV6-5 and TRBJ2-3, with TRBD1 matching over 7 bases. The clonotype originates from a woman aged 18-29 years with alopecia areata. Some clones in this sample may be carry-over from other donors' samples. The starting material was whole blood, obtained in connection with sensitization to the hapten diphenylcyclopropenone (DPC). CDR3 nucleotides: TGTGCCAGCAGTTACAGGGGGCGCACAGATACGCAGTATTTT. Its translation is CASSYRGRTDTQYF.